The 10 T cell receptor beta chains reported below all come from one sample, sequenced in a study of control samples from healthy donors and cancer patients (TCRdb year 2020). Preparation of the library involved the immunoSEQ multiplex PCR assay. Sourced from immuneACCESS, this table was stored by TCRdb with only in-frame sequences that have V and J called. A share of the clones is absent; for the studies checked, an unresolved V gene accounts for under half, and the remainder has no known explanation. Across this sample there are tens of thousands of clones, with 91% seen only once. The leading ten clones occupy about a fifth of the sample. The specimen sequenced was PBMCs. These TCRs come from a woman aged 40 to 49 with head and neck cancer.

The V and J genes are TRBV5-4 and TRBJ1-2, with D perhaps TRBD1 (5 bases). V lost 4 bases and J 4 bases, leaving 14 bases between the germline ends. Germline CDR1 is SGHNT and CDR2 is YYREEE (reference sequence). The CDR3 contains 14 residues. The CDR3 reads CASSHALGTYGYTF. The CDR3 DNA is TGTGCCAGCAGCCACGCCCTTGGGACCTATGGCTACACCTTC.

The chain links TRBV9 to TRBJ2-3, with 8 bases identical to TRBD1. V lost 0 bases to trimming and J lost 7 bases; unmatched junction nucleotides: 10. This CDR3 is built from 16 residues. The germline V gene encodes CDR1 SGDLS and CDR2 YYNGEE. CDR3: CASSVDPGGRSYTQYF. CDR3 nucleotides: TGTGCCAGCAGCGTAGATCCAGGGGGCCGTTCTTATACGCAGTATTTT.

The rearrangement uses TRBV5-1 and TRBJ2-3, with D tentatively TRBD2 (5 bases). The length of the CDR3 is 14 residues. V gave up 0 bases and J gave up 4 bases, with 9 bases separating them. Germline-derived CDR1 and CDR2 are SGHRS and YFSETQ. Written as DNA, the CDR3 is TGCGCCAGCAGCTTGGGACTGGAGGCAGATACGCAGTATTTT. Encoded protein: CASSLGLEADTQYF. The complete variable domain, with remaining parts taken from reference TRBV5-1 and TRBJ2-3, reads KAGVTQTPRYLIKTRGQQVTLSCSPISGHRSVSWYQQTPGQGLQFLFEYFSETQRNKGNFPGRFSGRQFSNSRSEMNVSTLELGDSALYLCASSLGLEADTQYFGPGTRLTVL.

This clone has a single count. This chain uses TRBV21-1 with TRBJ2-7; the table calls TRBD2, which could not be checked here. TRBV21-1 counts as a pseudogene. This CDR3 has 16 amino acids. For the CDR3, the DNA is TGTGCCAGCAGCAGCCTTGGGGGGGGACCTGCCAGAGAGCAGTACTTC. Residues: CASSSLGGGPAREQYF.

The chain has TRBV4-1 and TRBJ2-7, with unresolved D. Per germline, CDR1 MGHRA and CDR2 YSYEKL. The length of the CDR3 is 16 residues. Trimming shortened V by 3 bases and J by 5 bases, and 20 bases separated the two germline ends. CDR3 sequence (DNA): TGCGCCAGCAGCCATCCGCTCAGCCCCAAAGGGAACGAGCAGTACTTC. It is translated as CASSHPLSPKGNEQYF.

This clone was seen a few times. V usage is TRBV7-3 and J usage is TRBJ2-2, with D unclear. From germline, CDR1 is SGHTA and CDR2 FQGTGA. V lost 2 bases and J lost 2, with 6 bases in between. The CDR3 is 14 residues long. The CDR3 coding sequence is TGTGCCAGCAGCTTATTGGGAAACACCGGGGAGCTGTTTTTT. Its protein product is CASSLLGNTGELFF. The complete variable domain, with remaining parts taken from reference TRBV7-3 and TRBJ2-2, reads GAGVSQTPSNKVTEKGKYVELRCDPISGHTALYWYRQSLGQGPEFLIYFQGTGAADDSGLPNDRFFAVRPEGSVSTLKIQRTERGDSAVYLCASSLLGNTGELFFGEGSRLTVL.

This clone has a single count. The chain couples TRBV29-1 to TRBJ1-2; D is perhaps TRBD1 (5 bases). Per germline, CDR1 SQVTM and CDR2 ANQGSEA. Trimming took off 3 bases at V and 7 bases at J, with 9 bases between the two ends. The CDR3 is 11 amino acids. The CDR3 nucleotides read TGCAGCGTTGATGGCGGGGGTGGCTACACCTTC. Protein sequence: CSVDGGGGYTF.

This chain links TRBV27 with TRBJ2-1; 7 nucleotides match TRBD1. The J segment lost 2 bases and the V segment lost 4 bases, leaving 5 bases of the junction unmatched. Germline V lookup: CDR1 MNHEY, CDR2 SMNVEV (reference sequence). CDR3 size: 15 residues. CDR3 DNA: TGTGCCAGCAGTTACCAGGGGGATCCCTACAATGAGCAGTTCTTC. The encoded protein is CASSYQGDPYNEQFF.

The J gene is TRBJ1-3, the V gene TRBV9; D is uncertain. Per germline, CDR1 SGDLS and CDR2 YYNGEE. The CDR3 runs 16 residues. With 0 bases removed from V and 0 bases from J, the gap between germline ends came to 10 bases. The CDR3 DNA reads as TGTGCCAGCAGCGTAGACACGGGAAACTCTGGAAACACCATATATTTT. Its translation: CASSVDTGNSGNTIYF.

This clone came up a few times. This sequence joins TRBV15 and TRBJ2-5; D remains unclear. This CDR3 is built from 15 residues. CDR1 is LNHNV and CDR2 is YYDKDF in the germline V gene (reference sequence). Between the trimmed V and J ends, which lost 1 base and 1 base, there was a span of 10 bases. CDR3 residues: CATSRVPIIQETQYF. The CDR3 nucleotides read TGTGCCACCAGCAGAGTTCCGATCATCCAAGAGACCCAGTACTTC.